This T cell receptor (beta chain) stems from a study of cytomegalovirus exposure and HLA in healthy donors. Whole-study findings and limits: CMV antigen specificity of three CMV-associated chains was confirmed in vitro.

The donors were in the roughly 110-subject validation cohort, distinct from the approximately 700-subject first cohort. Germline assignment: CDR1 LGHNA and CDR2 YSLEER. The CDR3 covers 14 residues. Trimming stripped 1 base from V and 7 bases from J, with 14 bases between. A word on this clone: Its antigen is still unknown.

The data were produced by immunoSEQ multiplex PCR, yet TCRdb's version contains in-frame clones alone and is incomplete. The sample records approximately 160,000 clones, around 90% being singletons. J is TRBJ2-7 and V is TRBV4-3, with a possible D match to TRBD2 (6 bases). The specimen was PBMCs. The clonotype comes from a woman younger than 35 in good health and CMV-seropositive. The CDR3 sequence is CASSQGLVLAEQYF. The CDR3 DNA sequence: TGCGCCAGCAGCCAAGGACTAGTTTTGGCTGAGCAGTACTTC.